Listed below are T cell receptor beta chains from one sample, sequenced in a study of OX40 agonist ivuxolimab in advanced cancers. Repertoires were generated with immunoSEQ multiplex PCR, while TCRdb's copy carries only in-frame clones and drops some. The data show about 46,000 clones, roughly 88% seen once. The input for sequencing was CD4+ or CD8+ T cells sorted from blood, taken in a trial of the OX40 agonist ivuxolimab. These receptors originate from an adult with an advanced solid tumor such as melanoma, head and neck, liver or kidney cancer. CDR3s include the opening cysteine and the closing phenylalanine or tryptophan. Each record gives: CDR3 DNA, CDR3 protein, J gene, D gene, V gene, clone size. A D gene is named only where the DNA matches it firmly. Some rows mark clone size as missing; the rest say once, few, many or name a class of expanded clone.

CDR3 DNA: TGCAGCGTGCGCGACTACGAGCAGTACTTC; CDR3 protein: CSVRDYEQYF; J gene: TRBJ2-7; D gene: NA; V gene: TRBV29-1; clone size: NA
CDR3 DNA: TGTGCCAGCAGCTCCCACGGACAGGGGGCAGGGGAGACCCAGTACTTC; CDR3 protein: CASSSHGQGAGETQYF; J gene: TRBJ2-5; D gene: TRBD1; V gene: TRBV11-3; clone size: NA
CDR3 DNA: TGCGCCAACCTAGACAGGGTGGACACCATATATTTT; CDR3 protein: CANLDRVDTIYF; J gene: TRBJ1-3; D gene: TRBD1; V gene: TRBV5-1; clone size: NA
CDR3 DNA: TGTGCCAGCTCACCGGGGGGCGGCGAGACCCAGTACTTC; CDR3 protein: CASSPGGGETQYF; J gene: TRBJ2-5; D gene: NA; V gene: TRBV18; clone size: NA
CDR3 DNA: TGTGCCAGCAGTTTAACCTGGACAGGAGCTTCCTACGAGCAGTACTTC; CDR3 protein: CASSLTWTGASYEQYF; J gene: TRBJ2-7; D gene: TRBD1; V gene: TRBV27; clone size: NA
CDR3 DNA: TGTGCCAGCAGCTTACGAGTGGGCTCTACCTCTGGAAACACCATATATTTT; CDR3 protein: CASSLRVGSTSGNTIYF; J gene: TRBJ1-3; D gene: NA; V gene: TRBV13; clone size: few
CDR3 DNA: TGTGCCAGCAGCCAAGAAGGAACCAGTGTTACCGGGGAGCTGTTTTTT; CDR3 protein: CASSQEGTSVTGELFF; J gene: TRBJ2-2; D gene: NA; V gene: TRBV4-2; clone size: NA
CDR3 DNA: TGTGCCAGCAGCTTGGTTGCGTCTGGGGCCAACGTCCTGACTTTC; CDR3 protein: CASSLVASGANVLTF; J gene: TRBJ2-6; D gene: NA; V gene: TRBV5-4; clone size: few
CDR3 DNA: TGTGCCAGCAGCTATCCGGGACTAGCGGGTGGTAATGAGCAGTTCTTC; CDR3 protein: CASSYPGLAGGNEQFF; J gene: TRBJ2-1; D gene: TRBD2; V gene: TRBV5-4; clone size: NA
CDR3 DNA: TGTGCCAGCAGTGTAGGACAGGGGAGCGCTGAAGCTTTCTTT; CDR3 protein: CASSVGQGSAEAFF; J gene: TRBJ1-1; D gene: TRBD1; V gene: TRBV2; clone size: NA